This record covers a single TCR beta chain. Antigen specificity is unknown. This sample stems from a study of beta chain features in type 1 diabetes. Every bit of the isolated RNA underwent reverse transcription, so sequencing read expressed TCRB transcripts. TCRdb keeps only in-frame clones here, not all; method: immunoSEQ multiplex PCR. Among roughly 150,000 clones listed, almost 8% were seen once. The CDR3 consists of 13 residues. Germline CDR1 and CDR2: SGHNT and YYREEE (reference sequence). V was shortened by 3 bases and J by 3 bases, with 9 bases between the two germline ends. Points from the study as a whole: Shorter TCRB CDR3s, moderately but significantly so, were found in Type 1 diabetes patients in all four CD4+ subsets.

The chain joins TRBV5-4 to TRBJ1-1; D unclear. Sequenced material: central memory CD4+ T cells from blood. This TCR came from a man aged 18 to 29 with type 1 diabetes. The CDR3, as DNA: TGTGCCAGCAGCTGGTCCCAGTACACTGAAGCTTTCTTT. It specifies CASSWSQYTEAFF.